The rows below give T cell receptor beta chains drawn from one sample of a study of PD-L1 blockade in urothelial cancer. Measured with immunoSEQ multiplex PCR; TCRdb has only the in-frame clones, and not every one. This sample carries some 120,000 clones, approximately 90% of them seen once, and the ten largest clones take 3.5% to 4.5%. The sequencing used PBMCs, collected around atezolizumab (anti-PD-L1) treatment. These receptors were obtained from a man aged 60 to 69 with urothelial cancer. The CDR3 runs from the conserved cysteine through the conserved F or W. Each record gives: CDR3 protein, CDR3 DNA, J gene, clone size, V gene, D gene. A D gene is named only where the DNA matches it firmly. Clone size, where shown, is once, few, many, or a class for clones that have expanded.

CDR3: CASSSTSGSDEQYF
DNA: TGTGCCAGCTCATCGACTAGCGGGAGTGACGAGCAGTACTTC
J: TRBJ2-7
size: -
V: TRBV18
D: TRBD2

CDR3: CASSHTWTANTGELFF
DNA: TGTGCCAGTAGCCATACCTGGACAGCGAACACCGGGGAGCTGTTTTTT
J: TRBJ2-2
size: -
V: TRBV19
D: -

CDR3: CASTRQGGIYEQYF
DNA: TGTGCCAGCACCCGCCAGGGAGGGATCTACGAGCAGTACTTC
J: TRBJ2-7
size: -
V: TRBV7-2
D: TRBD2

CDR3: CAWSIRGFQVRYGYTF
DNA: TGTGCCTGGAGTATTCGGGGGTTTCAGGTTCGGTATGGCTACACCTTC
J: TRBJ1-2
size: -
V: TRBV30
D: -

CDR3: CASSLIHSGANVLTF
DNA: TGTGCCAGCAGTCTAATCCACTCTGGGGCCAACGTCCTGACTTTC
J: TRBJ2-6
size: -
V: TRBV6-5
D: -

CDR3: CATSRAGQGFSYEQYF
DNA: TGTGCCACCAGCAGAGCTGGACAGGGGTTCTCCTACGAGCAGTACTTC
J: TRBJ2-7
size: -
V: TRBV15
D: TRBD1

CDR3: CASRKRQGAYEQYF
DNA: TGTGCCAGCAGGAAAAGACAGGGGGCCTACGAGCAGTACTTC
J: TRBJ2-7
size: -
V: TRBV27
D: TRBD1

CDR3: CASSKGQYYEQYF
DNA: TGCGCCAGCAGCAAGGGACAGTACTACGAGCAGTACTTC
J: TRBJ2-7
size: -
V: TRBV10-2
D: TRBD1

CDR3: CGGRESDTQYF
DNA: TGCGGGGGGCGGGAGTCAGATACGCAGTATTTT
J: TRBJ2-3
size: -
V: TRBV29-1
D: -

CDR3: CASSDSGRGGEKLFF
DNA: TGTGCCAGCAGTGATTCGGGCAGGGGTGGGGAAAAACTGTTTTTT
J: TRBJ1-4
size: once
V: TRBV6-4
D: -

CDR3: CAISESFGHLTPSSTDTQYF
DNA: TGTGCCATCAGTGAGTCTTTCGGACATCTCACCCCATCTAGCACAGATACGCAGTATTTT
J: TRBJ2-3
size: -
V: TRBV10-3
D: -

CDR3: CASSLRQNTEAFF
DNA: TGTGCCAGCAGCCTAAGACAGAACACTGAAGCTTTCTTT
J: TRBJ1-1
size: few
V: TRBV7-2
D: -

CDR3: CASSQEAGIGANVLTF
DNA: TGTGCCAGCAGCCAAGAAGCGGGGATTGGGGCCAACGTCCTGACTTTC
J: TRBJ2-6
size: -
V: TRBV14
D: TRBD2

CDR3: CATSRDLTGGYGYTF
DNA: TGTGCCACCAGCAGAGATTTGACAGGGGGGTATGGCTACACCTTC
J: TRBJ1-2
size: -
V: TRBV15
D: TRBD1

CDR3: CASSLGQEETQYF
DNA: TGTGCCAGCTCCCTTGGACAGGAAGAGACCCAGTACTTC
J: TRBJ2-5
size: -
V: TRBV18
D: TRBD1

CDR3: CASRPLPGNYGYTF
DNA: TGTGCCAGTCGGCCCTTGCCGGGGAACTATGGCTACACCTTC
J: TRBJ1-2
size: -
V: TRBV19
D: -

CDR3: CASSQEGGYTEAFF
DNA: TGCGCCAGCAGCCAAGAAGGGGGTTACACTGAAGCTTTCTTT
J: TRBJ1-1
size: -
V: TRBV4-3
D: -

CDR3: CASSRGGMEETQYF
DNA: TGTGCCAGCAGCCGCGGGGGAATGGAAGAGACCCAGTACTTC
J: TRBJ2-5
size: -
V: TRBV5-4
D: TRBD2